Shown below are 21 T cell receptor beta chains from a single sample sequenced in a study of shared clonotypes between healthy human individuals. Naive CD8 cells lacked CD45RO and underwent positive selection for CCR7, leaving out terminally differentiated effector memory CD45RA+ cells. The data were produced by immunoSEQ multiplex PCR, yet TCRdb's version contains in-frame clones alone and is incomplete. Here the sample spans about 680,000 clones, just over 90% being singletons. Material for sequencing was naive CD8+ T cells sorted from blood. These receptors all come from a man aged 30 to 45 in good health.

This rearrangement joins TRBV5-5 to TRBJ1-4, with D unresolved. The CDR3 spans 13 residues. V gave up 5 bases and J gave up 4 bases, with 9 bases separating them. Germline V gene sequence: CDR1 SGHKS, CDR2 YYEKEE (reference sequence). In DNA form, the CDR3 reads TGTGCCAGCAGACCGAGAGATAATGAAAAACTGTTTTTT. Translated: CASRPRDNEKLFF.

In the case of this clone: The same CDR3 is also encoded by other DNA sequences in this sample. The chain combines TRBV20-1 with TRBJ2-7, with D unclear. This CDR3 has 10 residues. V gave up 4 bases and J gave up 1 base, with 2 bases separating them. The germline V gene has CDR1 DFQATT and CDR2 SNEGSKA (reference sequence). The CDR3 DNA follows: TGCAGTGCTACGTCCTACGAGCAGTACTTC. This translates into CSATSYEQYF.

CDR3 sequence (DNA): TGCGCCAGCAGCTTGCCAGGGCCCAACGAGCAGTACTTC. Encoded protein: CASSLPGPNEQYF. V and J are TRBV5-1 and TRBJ2-7; possible D gene TRBD1, 5 bases. Germline assignment: CDR1 SGHRS and CDR2 YFSETQ. The V end lost 1 base, the J end lost 5 bases, and 10 bases lay between the germline ends. The CDR3 consists of 13 residues.

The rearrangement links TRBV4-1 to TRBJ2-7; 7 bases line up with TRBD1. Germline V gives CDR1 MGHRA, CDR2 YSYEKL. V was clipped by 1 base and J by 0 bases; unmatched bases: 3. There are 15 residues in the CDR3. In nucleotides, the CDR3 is TGCGCCAGCAGCCAAGTTGGGGACAGCTCCTACGAGCAGTACTTC. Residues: CASSQVGDSSYEQYF.

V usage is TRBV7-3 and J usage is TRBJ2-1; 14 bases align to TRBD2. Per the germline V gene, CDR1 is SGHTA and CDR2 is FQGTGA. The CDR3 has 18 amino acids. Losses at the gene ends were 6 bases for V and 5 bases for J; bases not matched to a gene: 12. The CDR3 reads CASSPGTSGSLYNNEQFF. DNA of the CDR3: TGTGCCAGCAGTCCCGGGACTAGCGGGAGTCTCTACAACAATGAGCAGTTCTTC.

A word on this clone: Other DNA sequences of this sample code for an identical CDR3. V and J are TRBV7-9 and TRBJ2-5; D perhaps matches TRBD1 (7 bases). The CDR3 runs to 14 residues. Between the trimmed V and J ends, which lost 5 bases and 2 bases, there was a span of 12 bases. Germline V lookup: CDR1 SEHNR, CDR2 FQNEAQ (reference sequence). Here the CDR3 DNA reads TGTGCCAGCAGCCCGCGGGACAGACAAGAGACCCAGTACTTC. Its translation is CASSPRDRQETQYF.

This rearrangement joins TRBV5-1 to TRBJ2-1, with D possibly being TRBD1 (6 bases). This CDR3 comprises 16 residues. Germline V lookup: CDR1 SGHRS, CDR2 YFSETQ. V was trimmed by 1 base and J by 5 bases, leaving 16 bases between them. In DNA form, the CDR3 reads TGCGCCAGCAGCTTGCTGACAGGTAATTGGAACAATGAGCAGTTCTTC. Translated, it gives CASSLLTGNWNNEQFF.

CDR3 nucleotide sequence: TGTGCCACCAGCAGATCGGGACAGGGTCGCGAGCAGTACTTC. As protein: CATSRSGQGREQYF. The rearrangement joins TRBV15 to TRBJ2-7, with TRBD1 matching 9 bases. Germline V gene data show CDR1 as LNHNV and CDR2 as YYDKDF (reference sequence). This CDR3 has 14 amino acids. J gave up 6 bases and V 2 bases, and 5 bases lay outside the gene matches.

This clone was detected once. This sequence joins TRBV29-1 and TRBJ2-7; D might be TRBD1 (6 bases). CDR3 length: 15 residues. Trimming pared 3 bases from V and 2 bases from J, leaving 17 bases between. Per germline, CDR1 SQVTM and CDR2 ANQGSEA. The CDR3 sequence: CSVEYPGHTTYEQYF. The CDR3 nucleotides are TGCAGCGTTGAGTATCCGGGACACACGACCTACGAGCAGTACTTC.

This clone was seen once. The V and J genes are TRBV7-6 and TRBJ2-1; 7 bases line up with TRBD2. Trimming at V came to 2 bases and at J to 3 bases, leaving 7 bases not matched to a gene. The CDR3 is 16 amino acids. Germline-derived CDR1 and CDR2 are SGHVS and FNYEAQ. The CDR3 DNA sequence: TGTGCCAGCAGCTTAACAGCTAGCGGAAACTACAATGAGCAGTTCTTC. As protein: CASSLTASGNYNEQFF.

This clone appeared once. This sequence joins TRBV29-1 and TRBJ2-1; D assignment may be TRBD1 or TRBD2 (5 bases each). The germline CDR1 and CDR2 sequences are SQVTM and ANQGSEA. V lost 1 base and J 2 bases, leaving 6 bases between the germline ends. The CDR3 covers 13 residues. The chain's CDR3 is CSVEVGAYNEQFF. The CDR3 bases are TGCAGCGTTGAAGTGGGGGCCTACAATGAGCAGTTCTTC.

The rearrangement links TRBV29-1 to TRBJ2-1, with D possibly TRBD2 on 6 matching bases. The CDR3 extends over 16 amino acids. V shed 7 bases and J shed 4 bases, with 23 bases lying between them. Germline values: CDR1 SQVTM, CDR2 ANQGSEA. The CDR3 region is CSAVGWGVQEYNEQFF. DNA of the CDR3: TGCAGCGCCGTTGGGTGGGGGGTCCAGGAGTACAATGAGCAGTTCTTC.

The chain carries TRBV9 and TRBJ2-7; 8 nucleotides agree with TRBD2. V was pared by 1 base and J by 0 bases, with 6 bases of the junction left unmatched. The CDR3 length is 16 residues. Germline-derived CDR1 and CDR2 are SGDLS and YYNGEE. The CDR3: CASSVTSGSYSYEQYF. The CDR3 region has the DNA TGTGCCAGCAGCGTAACCAGCGGGAGCTACTCCTACGAGCAGTACTTC.

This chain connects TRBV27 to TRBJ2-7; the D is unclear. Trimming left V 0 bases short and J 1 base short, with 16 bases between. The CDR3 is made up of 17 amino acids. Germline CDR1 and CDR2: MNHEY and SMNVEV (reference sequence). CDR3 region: CASSLSPLRLGSYEQYF. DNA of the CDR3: TGTGCCAGCAGTTTATCTCCATTGCGGCTGGGGTCCTACGAGCAGTACTTC.

CDR3 DNA sequence: TGTGCCAGCAGCTCTCAGACAGCCTACGAGCAGTACTTC. As protein: CASSSQTAYEQYF. The chain recombines TRBV7-9 with TRBJ2-7; D may be TRBD1 (5 bases). CDR1 is SEHNR and CDR2 is FQNEAQ in the germline V gene (reference sequence). V dropped 4 bases and J dropped 2 bases, with 9 bases sitting between them. This CDR3 is built from 13 residues.

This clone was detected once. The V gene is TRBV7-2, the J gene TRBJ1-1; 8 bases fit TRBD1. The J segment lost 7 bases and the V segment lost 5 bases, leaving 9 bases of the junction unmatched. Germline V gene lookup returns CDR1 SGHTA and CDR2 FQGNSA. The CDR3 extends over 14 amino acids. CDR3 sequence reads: CASSPTRDRNEAFF. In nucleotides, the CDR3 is TGTGCCAGCAGCCCAACACGGGACAGGAATGAAGCTTTCTTT.

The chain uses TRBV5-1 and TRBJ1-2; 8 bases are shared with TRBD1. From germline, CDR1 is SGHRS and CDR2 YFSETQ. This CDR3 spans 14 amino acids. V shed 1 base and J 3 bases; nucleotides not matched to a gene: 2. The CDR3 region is CASSLSGGDYGYTF. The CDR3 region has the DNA TGCGCCAGCAGCTTGTCAGGGGGCGACTATGGCTACACCTTC.

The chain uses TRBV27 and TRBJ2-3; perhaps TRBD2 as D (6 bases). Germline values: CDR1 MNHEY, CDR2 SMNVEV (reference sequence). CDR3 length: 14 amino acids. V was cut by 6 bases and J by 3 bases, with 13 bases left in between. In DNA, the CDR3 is TGTGCCAGCAGCCGGGACTCAAGGACAGATACGCAGTATTTT. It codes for CASSRDSRTDTQYF.

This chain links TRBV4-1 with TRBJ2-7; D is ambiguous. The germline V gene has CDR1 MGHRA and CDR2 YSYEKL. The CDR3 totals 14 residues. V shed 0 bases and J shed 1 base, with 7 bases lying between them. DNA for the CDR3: TGCGCCAGCAGCCAAGAATCGGTTTCCTACGAGCAGTACTTC. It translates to CASSQESVSYEQYF.

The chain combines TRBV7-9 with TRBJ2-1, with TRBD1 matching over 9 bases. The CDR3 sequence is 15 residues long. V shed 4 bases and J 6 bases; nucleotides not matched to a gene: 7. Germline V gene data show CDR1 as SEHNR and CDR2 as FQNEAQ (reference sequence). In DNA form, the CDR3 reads TGTGCCAGCAGCTCCAGCGGGACAGGGTCCAATGAGCAGTTCTTC. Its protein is CASSSSGTGSNEQFF. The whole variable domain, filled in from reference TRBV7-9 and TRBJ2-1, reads DTGVSQNPRHKITKRGQNVTFRCDPISEHNRLYWYRQTLGQGPEFLTYFQNEAQLEKSRLLSDRFSAERPKGSFSTLEIQRTEQGDSAMYLCASSSSGTGSNEQFFGPGTRLTVL.

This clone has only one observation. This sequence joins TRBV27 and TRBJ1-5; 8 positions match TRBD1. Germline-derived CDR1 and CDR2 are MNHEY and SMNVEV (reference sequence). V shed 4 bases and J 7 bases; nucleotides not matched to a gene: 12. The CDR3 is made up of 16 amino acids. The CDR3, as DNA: TGTGCCAGCAGTTCAAATTTAGGACAGGGTGAGCAGCCCCAGCATTTT. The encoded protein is CASSSNLGQGEQPQHF.